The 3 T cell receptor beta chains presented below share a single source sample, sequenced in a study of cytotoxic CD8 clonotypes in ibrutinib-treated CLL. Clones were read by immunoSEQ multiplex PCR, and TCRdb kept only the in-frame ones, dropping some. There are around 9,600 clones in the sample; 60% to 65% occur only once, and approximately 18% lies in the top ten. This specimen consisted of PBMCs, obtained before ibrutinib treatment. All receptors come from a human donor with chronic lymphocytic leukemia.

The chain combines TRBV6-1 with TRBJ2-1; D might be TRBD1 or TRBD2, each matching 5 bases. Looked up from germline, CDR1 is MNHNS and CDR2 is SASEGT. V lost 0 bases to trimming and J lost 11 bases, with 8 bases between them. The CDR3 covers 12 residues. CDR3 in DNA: TGTGCCAGCAGTGAAGCGGGGGTGAAGCAGTTCTTC. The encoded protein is CASSEAGVKQFF.

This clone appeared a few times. In DNA, the CDR3 is TGTGCCAGCAGACCCCCGACAGGGGGCACTGAAGCTTTCTTT. It specifies CASRPPTGGTEAFF. The V call is TRBV6-5, the J call TRBJ1-1; 9 nucleotides match TRBD1. The CDR3 consists of 14 residues. The J segment lost 4 bases and the V segment lost 6 bases, leaving 6 bases of the junction unmatched. Germline V gives CDR1 MNHEY, CDR2 SVGAGI.

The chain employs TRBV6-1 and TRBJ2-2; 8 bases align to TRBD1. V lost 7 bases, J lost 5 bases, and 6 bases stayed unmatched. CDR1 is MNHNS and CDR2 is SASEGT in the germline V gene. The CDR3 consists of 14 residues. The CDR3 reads CASILTGATGELFF. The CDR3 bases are TGTGCCAGCATCCTGACAGGGGCAACCGGGGAGCTGTTTTTT.